The rows below give T cell receptor beta chains drawn from one sample of a study of blood T cell repertoires in COVID-19. Assay: immunoSEQ multiplex PCR; the TCRdb copy retains only in-frame clones and omits some. The repertoire includes 350,000 to 400,000 clones, 87% of them detected once, and approximately 1.9% sits in the top ten. The sequenced sample was PBMCs or T cells enriched from blood (not recorded which). These receptors came from a man between 35 and 55 years old in a cohort exposed to, infected with or recovered from COVID-19 (not recorded which). Each CDR3 is given with its conserved first and last residue. Fields, in order: V gene, J gene, CDR3 protein.

TRBV7-2	TRBJ2-1	CASSLGSREQFF
TRBV7-9	TRBJ2-2	CASSSQTGYTTGELFF
TRBV10-3	TRBJ1-6	CAIRGDGNSPLHF
TRBV19	TRBJ2-2	CASSIAGGGELFF
TRBV5-1	TRBJ1-1	CASREVRGTQAFF
TRBV7-9	TRBJ1-4	CASSLGTQGTATNEKLFF
TRBV25-1	TRBJ2-5	CASSARTSRRETQYF
TRBV15	TRBJ2-7	CATSRTSALSYEQYF
TRBV9	TRBJ2-5	CASSVVGNRQETQYF
TRBV6-6	TRBJ1-2	CASRSATGGVHGYTF
TRBV5-8	TRBJ2-1	CASSLMGKYYNEQFF
TRBV24-1	TRBJ2-1	CATSDLGLVGQFF
TRBV7-2	TRBJ2-7	CASSASLRLAGDHEQYF
TRBV5-1	TRBJ2-2	CASSLISGTHTGELFF
TRBV25-1	TRBJ1-2	CASSRANYGYTF
TRBV4-1	TRBJ2-3	CASSPRTQGAGTDTQYF
TRBV18	TRBJ2-2	CASSRPRVLNTGELFF
TRBV11-2	TRBJ2-1	CASSLVTGASNEQFF
TRBV28	TRBJ1-2	CASSFGGTDGYTF
TRBV24-1	TRBJ2-3	CATSDLRTAELYF
TRBV5-1	TRBJ2-1	CASSTGSNEQFF
TRBV18	TRBJ1-4	CASGQGSNEKLFF
TRBV4-1	TRBJ2-3	CASSGSVDTQYF
TRBV6-4	TRBJ2-2	CASSGQGDTGELFF
TRBV7-2	TRBJ2-7	CASSLAGGREQYF
TRBV7-7	TRBJ2-5	CASSSGLAGGETQYF
TRBV19	TRBJ1-5	CASSILPGQVSNQPQHF
TRBV18	TRBJ1-1	CASSQGEVTEAFF
TRBV28	TRBJ1-6	CASSSPGRGLYSPLHF